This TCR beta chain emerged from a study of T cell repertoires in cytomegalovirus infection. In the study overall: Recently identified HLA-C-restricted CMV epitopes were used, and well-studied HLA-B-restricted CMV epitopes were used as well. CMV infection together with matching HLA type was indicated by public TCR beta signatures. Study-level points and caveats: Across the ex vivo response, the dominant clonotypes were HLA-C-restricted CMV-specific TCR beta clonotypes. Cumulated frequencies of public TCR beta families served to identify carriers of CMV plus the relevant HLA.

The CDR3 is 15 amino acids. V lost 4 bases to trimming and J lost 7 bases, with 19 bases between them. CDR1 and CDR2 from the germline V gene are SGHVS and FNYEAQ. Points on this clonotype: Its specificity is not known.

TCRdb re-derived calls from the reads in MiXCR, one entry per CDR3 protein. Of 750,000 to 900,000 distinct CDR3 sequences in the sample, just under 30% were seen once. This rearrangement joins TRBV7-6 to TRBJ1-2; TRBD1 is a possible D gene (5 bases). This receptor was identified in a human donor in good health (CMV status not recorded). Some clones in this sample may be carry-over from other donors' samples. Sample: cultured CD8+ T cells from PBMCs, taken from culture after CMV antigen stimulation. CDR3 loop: CASSSPGGKRRGYTF. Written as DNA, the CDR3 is TGTGCCAGCAGCTCCCCGGGGGGGAAAAGACGTGGCTACACCTTC. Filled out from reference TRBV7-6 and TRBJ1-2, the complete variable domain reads GAGVSQSPRYKVTKRGQDVALRCDPISGHVSLYWYRQALGQGPEFLTYFNYEAQQDKSGLPNDRFSAERPEGSISTLTIQRTEQRDSAMYRCASSSPGGKRRGYTFGSGTRLTVV.